The next 3 T cell receptor beta chains were all read from a single sample in a study of cytomegalovirus exposure and HLA in healthy donors. Profiling relied on immunoSEQ multiplex PCR, and the TCRdb table lists in-frame clones only, not all of them. The data contain a few hundred thousand clones, around nine tenths of them singletons. Sequences were obtained from PBMCs. The source is a woman under 30 in good health and CMV-seronegative.

This rearrangement joins TRBV11-3 to TRBJ2-3; the match to TRBD2 covers 9 bases. V trimming: 5 bases; J trimming: 2 bases; junction bases outside the gene matches: 11. The V gene's germline CDR1 is SGHNT and CDR2 YENEEA. The CDR3 length is 17 residues. The CDR3 DNA is TGTGCCAGCAGCCAAGGCGGGAGGGGTATGTTCACAGATACGCAGTATTTT. It yields the protein CASSQGGRGMFTDTQYF.

The CDR3 reads CASSYYPDRDYEQYF. CDR3 bases: TGTGCCAGCAGTTATTACCCGGACAGGGACTACGAGCAGTACTTC. The chain joins TRBV6-5 to TRBJ2-7, with 8 bases lining up with TRBD1. After removal of 3 bases from V and 3 bases from J, the junction contained 7 bases not matched to a gene. The length of the CDR3 is 15 residues. Germline assignment: CDR1 MNHEY and CDR2 SVGAGI.

The chain recombines TRBV7-8 with TRBJ2-1, with 10 bases that match TRBD2. Trimming cost V 5 bases and J 7 bases; bases outside gene matches: 8. Germline V gene lookup returns CDR1 SGHVS and CDR2 FQNEAQ. This CDR3 comprises 15 residues. The CDR3 is CASSHLAGVGNEQFF. The CDR3 DNA is TGTGCCAGCAGCCACCTAGCGGGAGTTGGGAATGAGCAGTTCTTC.